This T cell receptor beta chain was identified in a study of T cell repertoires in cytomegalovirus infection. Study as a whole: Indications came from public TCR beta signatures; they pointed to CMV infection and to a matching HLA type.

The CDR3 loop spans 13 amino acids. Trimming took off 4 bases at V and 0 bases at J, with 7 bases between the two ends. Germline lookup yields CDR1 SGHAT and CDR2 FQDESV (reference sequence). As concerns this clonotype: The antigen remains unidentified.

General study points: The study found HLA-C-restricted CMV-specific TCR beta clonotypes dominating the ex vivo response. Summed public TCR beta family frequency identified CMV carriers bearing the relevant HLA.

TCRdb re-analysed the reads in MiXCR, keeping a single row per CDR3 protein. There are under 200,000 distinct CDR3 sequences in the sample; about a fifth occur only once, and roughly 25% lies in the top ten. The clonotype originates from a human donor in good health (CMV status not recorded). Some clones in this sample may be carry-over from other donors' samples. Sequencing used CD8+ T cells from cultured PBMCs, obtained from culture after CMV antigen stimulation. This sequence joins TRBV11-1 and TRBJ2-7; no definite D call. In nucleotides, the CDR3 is TGTGCCAGCAGCTCTGCCAGCTCCTACGAGCAGTACTTC. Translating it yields CASSSASSYEQYF.